Listed here are 28 T cell receptor beta chains from one sample, sequenced in a study of a mutant IDH1 vaccine in newly diagnosed glioma. Time point specified: week 23, last vaccination. Every vaccination contained 300 ug of the mutant IDH1 20-mer peptide and was paired with topical imiquimod. For these TCRs, the target antigens are not known. Sequenced by immunoSEQ multiplex PCR; TCRdb stores in-frame clones only, minus some. Found here are fewer than 35,000 clones, roughly 90% of them singletons; the top ten hold around 2.6%. Sequences were derived from PBMCs, sampled from a glioma patient whose treatment included an IDH1 peptide vaccine. These receptors all stem from a man aged 35-49 years with glioma.

The rearrangement links TRBV19 to TRBJ1-2; no clear D gene. Germline CDR1 reads LNHDA; CDR2 reads SQIVND (reference sequence). The V end was cut by 6 bases, the J end by 0 bases, with 20 bases between. The CDR3 is 17 residues long. The DNA for the CDR3 is TGTGCCAGTAGCGCAACCTTCCTACCAGGACCTAACTATGGCTACACCTTC. It yields the protein CASSATFLPGPNYGYTF.

This chain links TRBV30 with TRBJ2-5; the D gene is possibly TRBD2 (6 bases). Germline V gene data show CDR1 as GTSNPN and CDR2 as SVGIG (reference sequence). V gave up 3 bases and J gave up 4 bases, with 12 bases separating them. The CDR3 is 13 residues long. CDR3 region: CAWSVGGAETQYF. The DNA for the CDR3 is TGTGCCTGGAGCGTTGGAGGGGCAGAGACCCAGTACTTC.

This chain uses TRBV5-1 with TRBJ2-2, with D tentatively TRBD2 (6 bases). V was cut by 5 bases and J by 0 bases, with 11 bases left in between. This CDR3 is 15 amino acids long. CDR1 SGHRS and CDR2 YFSETQ come from the germline V gene. This CDR3 reads CASRGGDPNTGELFF. CDR3 nucleotide sequence: TGCGCCAGCAGGGGCGGGGACCCGAACACCGGGGAGCTGTTTTTT.

This clone showed up just once. J is TRBJ1-5 and V is TRBV7-9; D unclear. Germline CDR1 SEHNR, CDR2 FQNEAQ (reference sequence). The CDR3 covers 12 residues. V shed 2 bases and J shed 7 bases, with 6 bases lying between them. CDR3 sequence reads: CASSLHQQPQHF. The CDR3, as DNA: TGTGCCAGCAGCTTACATCAACAGCCCCAGCATTTT.

The V call is TRBV5-1, the J call TRBJ1-4; no reliable D call. Germline lookup yields CDR1 SGHRS and CDR2 YFSETQ. CDR3 length: 15 residues. V shed 0 bases and J shed 10 bases, with 16 bases lying between them. The CDR3 is CASSLAGSGGGKLFF. CDR3 DNA: TGCGCCAGCAGCTTGGCCGGGTCAGGCGGAGGAAAACTGTTTTTT.

The V gene is TRBV9, the J gene TRBJ2-1; 9 bases align to TRBD2. The CDR3 consists of 17 residues. The ends lost 3 bases at V and 2 bases at J; junction bases unmatched: 9. The germline gives CDR1 SGDLS, CDR2 YYNGEE. CDR3 nucleotide sequence: TGTGCCAGCAGCGCCCGACTAGCGGAGGGTCCCTACAATGAGCAGTTCTTC. This gives the protein CASSARLAEGPYNEQFF.

This rearrangement joins TRBV7-6 to TRBJ2-7; no reliable D call. The germline V and J ends were trimmed by 4 bases and 3 bases, with 19 bases remaining between them. CDR1 is SGHVS, CDR2 FNYEAQ, per germline. The CDR3 is 16 residues long. The DNA for the CDR3 is TGTGCCAGCAGCTCACCCGAGACGGCGCCCTTCTACGAGCAGTACTTC. Its translation: CASSSPETAPFYEQYF.

The CDR3 nucleotides read TGTGCCAGTAGTATGGGGCCGGGTGGGGATCAGCCCCAGCATTTT. This sequence encodes CASSMGPGGDQPQHF. The chain employs TRBV19 and TRBJ1-5, with TRBD1 as a possible D gene (5 bases). Germline lookup yields CDR1 LNHDA and CDR2 SQIVND (reference sequence). The germline V and J ends were trimmed by 3 bases and 5 bases, with 14 bases remaining between them. The CDR3 consists of 15 residues.

The genes are TRBV7-8 and TRBJ2-7, with D maybe TRBD1 (5 bases). CDR1 SGHVS and CDR2 FQNEAQ come from the germline V gene. V gave up 1 base and J gave up 2 bases, with 9 bases separating them. CDR3 length: 14 amino acids. The CDR3 reads CASSLGGSPYEQYV. Written as DNA, the CDR3 is TGTGCCAGCAGCTTAGGGGGCAGCCCCTACGAGCAGTACGTC.

The chain recombines TRBV6-5 with TRBJ1-1; D is uncertain. The CDR3 has 13 residues. The V end lost 10 bases, the J end lost 1 base, and 13 bases lay between the germline ends. The germline CDR1 and CDR2 sequences are MNHEY and SVGAGI. The CDR3 bases are TGTGCCACCACTCTGGGGAGGAACACTGAAGCTTTCTTT. Its protein is CATTLGRNTEAFF.

This chain links TRBV5-6 with TRBJ2-1; 7 bases are a match to TRBD2. J lost 10 bases, V lost 5 bases, and 9 bases had no gene match. The germline V gene has CDR1 SGHDT and CDR2 YYEEEE. CDR3 length: 13 residues. The CDR3 DNA is TGTGCCAGCAGACAGGCGGGAGCATGGGAGCAGTTCTTC. It is translated as CASRQAGAWEQFF. Full variable domain (rest looked up from reference TRBV5-6 and TRBJ2-1): DAGVTQSPTHLIKTRGQQVTLRCSPKSGHDTVSWYQQALGQGPQFIFQYYEEEERQRGNFPDRFSGHQFPNYSSELNVNALLLGDSALYLCASRQAGAWEQFFGPGTRLTVL.

V is TRBV5-6 and J is TRBJ1-2, with no clear D. V gave up 3 bases and J gave up 3 bases, with 9 bases separating them. The length of the CDR3 is 13 residues. Germline CDR1 reads SGHDT; CDR2 reads YYEEEE. The CDR3, as DNA: TGTGCCAGCAGCTCCGGGGTAGACTATGGCTACACCTTC. Its translation is CASSSGVDYGYTF.

This chain joins TRBV7-9 and TRBJ2-2; D gene unclear. The CDR3 consists of 12 residues. The V end was cut by 1 base, the J end by 8 bases, with 5 bases between. Germline V lookup: CDR1 SEHNR, CDR2 FQNEAQ (reference sequence). The CDR3 nucleotides read TGTGCCAGCAGCTTAGACATTGGGGAGCTGTTTTTT. This sequence encodes CASSLDIGELFF.

The chain employs TRBV7-9 and TRBJ1-6; no definite D call. V was shortened by 5 bases and J by 9 bases, with 14 bases between the two germline ends. CDR1 and CDR2 (germline): SEHNR, FQNEAQ (reference sequence). The CDR3 loop spans 14 amino acids. As DNA, the CDR3 is TGTGCCAGCAGCCGAGACCTTGAAGGTTCACCCCTCCACTTT. Translation: CASSRDLEGSPLHF.

This chain joins TRBV10-3 and TRBJ1-1; D call uncertain. V dropped 4 bases and J dropped 2 bases, with 11 bases sitting between them. Looked up from germline, CDR1 is ENHRY and CDR2 is SYGVKD. The CDR3 loop spans 14 amino acids. The CDR3 DNA is TGTGCCATCAGTGTGCAGGTCTCTAACACTGAAGCTTTCTTT. It yields the protein CAISVQVSNTEAFF.

The rearrangement joins TRBV28 to TRBJ2-7; D is unclear. This CDR3 contains 12 residues. CDR1 and CDR2 (germline): MDHEN, SYDVKM. Trimming cost V 7 bases and J 1 base, with 8 bases left between them. CDR3 sequence reads: CASKGPSYEQYF. In nucleotides, the CDR3 is TGTGCCAGCAAAGGTCCTTCCTACGAGCAGTACTTC.

This chain joins TRBV19 and TRBJ2-1; maybe TRBD2 (6 bases). Germline-derived CDR1 and CDR2 are LNHDA and SQIVND (reference sequence). Trimming took off 6 bases at V and 0 bases at J, with 9 bases between the two ends. CDR3 size: 14 residues. The CDR3 loop is CASSRGISYNEQFF. The CDR3 nucleotides read TGTGCCAGTAGCCGCGGGATCTCCTACAATGAGCAGTTCTTC.

This clone is a singleton in its sample. The chain has TRBV5-1 and TRBJ1-3, with a tentative D call TRBD1 (6 bases). Trimming pared 2 bases from V and 6 bases from J, leaving 12 bases between. The CDR3 sequence is 14 residues long. The germline CDR1 and CDR2 sequences are SGHRS and YFSETQ. CDR3 DNA: TGCGCCAGCAGCTTAACAGGGTTTGCAAACACCATATATTTT. It codes for CASSLTGFANTIYF.

The chain employs TRBV28 and TRBJ1-2; no definite D call. The CDR3 totals 11 residues. The V and J ends lost 6 bases and 8 bases respectively, with 10 bases between them. Germline assignment: CDR1 MDHEN and CDR2 SYDVKM. CDR3 sequence reads: CASSGAGGYTF. The CDR3 coding sequence is TGTGCCAGCAGCGGCGCGGGAGGCTACACCTTC.

The chain is built from TRBV7-2 and TRBJ1-2; 11 positions agree with TRBD1. Germline V gene lookup returns CDR1 SGHTA and CDR2 FQGNSA. The CDR3 is made up of 16 amino acids. J lost 5 bases, V lost 2 bases, and 7 bases had no gene match. The CDR3 reads CASSLWDRGLGYGYTF. As DNA, the CDR3 is TGTGCCAGCAGCTTATGGGACAGGGGGTTGGGATATGGCTACACCTTC.

The chain carries TRBV19 and TRBJ1-5; 8 bases map to TRBD1. Germline-derived CDR1 and CDR2 are LNHDA and SQIVND (reference sequence). The CDR3 spans 17 residues. The J segment lost 1 base and the V segment lost 3 bases, leaving 8 bases of the junction unmatched. DNA of the CDR3: TGTGCCAGTAGTATCAAACCGGGACAGGTGAGCAATCAGCCCCAGCATTTT. Translation gives CASSIKPGQVSNQPQHF.

V gene TRBV27 combines with J gene TRBJ1-1, with D possibly matching TRBD1 (5 bases). This CDR3 is 16 amino acids long. CDR1 is MNHEY, CDR2 SMNVEV, per germline (reference sequence). V lost 3 bases and J lost 4, with 18 bases in between. Here the CDR3 DNA reads TGTGCCAGCAGTTTCGTGGGTTTCGGGGGGATCACTGAAGCTTTCTTT. Translating gives CASSFVGFGGITEAFF.

Concerning this clone itself: One junction end does not reproduce the germline sequence, and a read error may be involved. This chain connects TRBV27 to TRBJ1-2; possible D gene TRBD1, 5 bases. This CDR3 is 13 amino acids long. Germline CDR1 reads MNHEY; CDR2 reads SMNVEV (reference sequence). CDR3 sequence: CASSLGGGDGLAF. CDR3 bases: TGTGCCAGCAGTTTAGGGGGTGGGGACGGTTTGGCCTTC.

V is TRBV6-1 and J is TRBJ2-1; D is unclear. The germline V gene encodes CDR1 MNHNS and CDR2 SASEGT. V shed 4 bases and J shed 8 bases, with 18 bases lying between them. This CDR3 region has 15 residues. In DNA form, the CDR3 reads TGTGCCAGCAGTGGCCTCTCGGGCGGCCCCCATGAGCAGTTCTTC. Translation gives CASSGLSGGPHEQFF.

V and J are TRBV7-9 and TRBJ2-7; tentative D call: TRBD2 (6 bases). This CDR3 has 14 amino acids. V lost 3 bases, J lost 2 bases, and 11 bases lay in between. The germline V gene encodes CDR1 SEHNR and CDR2 FQNEAQ (reference sequence). CDR3: CASSFLATPYEQYF. The CDR3 bases are TGTGCCAGCAGCTTCCTAGCGACCCCCTACGAGCAGTACTTC.

The rearrangement uses TRBV6-4 and TRBJ1-6; no firm D call. V lost 6 bases, J lost 7 bases, and 10 bases lay in between. This CDR3 has 13 residues. Germline values: CDR1 MRHNA, CDR2 SNTAGT. The CDR3 protein is CASSLGRNSPLHF. The CDR3 nucleotides read TGTGCCAGCAGCCTGGGGAGGAATTCACCCCTCCACTTT.

The J gene is TRBJ1-1, the V gene TRBV10-3; TRBD1 is a possible D gene (5 bases). V gave up 4 bases and J gave up 0 bases, with 9 bases separating them. CDR1 is ENHRY and CDR2 is SYGVKD in the germline V gene. The CDR3 has 14 amino acids. The CDR3 loop reads CAISGGVVNTEAFF. The CDR3 nucleotides read TGTGCCATCAGTGGGGGGGTAGTGAACACTGAAGCTTTCTTT.

The rearrangement links TRBV10-3 to TRBJ2-2; 7 bases match TRBD2. From germline, CDR1 is ENHRY and CDR2 SYGVKD. J gave up 1 base and V 11 bases, and 4 bases lay outside the gene matches. This CDR3 has 13 amino acids. CDR3 region: CAVSGQNTGELFF. The CDR3 DNA follows: TGTGCCGTTAGCGGGCAGAACACCGGGGAGCTGTTTTTT.